A selection of T cell receptor beta chains follows, all from one sample in a study of immune evolution from preneoplasia to lung adenocarcinoma. Measured with immunoSEQ multiplex PCR; TCRdb has only the in-frame clones, and not every one. The sample consists of roughly 6,200 clones, roughly 79% of them appearing once. The specimen sequenced was FFPE minimally invasive lung adenocarcinoma tissue. The receptors shown here come from a person aged 50-75 years with lung adenocarcinoma. CDR3s leave out the opening cysteine and the closing phenylalanine or tryptophan. Each record gives: J gene, V gene, CDR3 protein.

>TRBJ2-1|TRBV6-1
ASSFPGFDEQF
>TRBJ2-2|TRBV7-2
ASSLTGDTGELF
>TRBJ1-3|TRBV19
ASSLGLADTIY
>TRBJ1-2|TRBV4-1
ASSQETHSGGYT
>TRBJ1-1|TRBV4-1
ASSQGTGGLNTEAF
>TRBJ2-1|TRBV7-2
ASSQGGGQGYNEQF
>TRBJ1-3|TRBV6-1
ASTELGNTIY
>TRBJ1-4|TRBV4-3
ASSQDGRGAFEKLF
>TRBJ2-7|TRBV5-1
ASSLESEQY
>TRBJ2-2|TRBV30
AWSVVGRNTGELF
>TRBJ1-2|TRBV28
ASSGMTAYGYT
>TRBJ1-1|TRBV5-1
ASSSPRTGGGNTEAF
>TRBJ2-3|TRBV6-1
ASSETSGSSDTQY
>TRBJ1-4|TRBV29-1
SVEVDSRNSVF
>TRBJ1-1|TRBV7-3
ASSLGYGTEAF
>TRBJ1-2|TRBV2
ASSRRGFYGYT
>TRBJ2-2|TRBV29-1
SVEEVGLTTGELF
>TRBJ2-1|TRBV19
ASSTGGGITEQF